This entry is about one TCR beta chain. What this receptor recognizes is not known. No quality values exist for individual bases; no much larger clone is one base distant. CDR1 is given as MNHEY and CDR2 as SVGAGI, both from the germline V gene. CDR3 length: 13 amino acids, cysteine to phenylalanine. The only DNA kept is the CDR3, 39 bases in frame from the first base. V loses 2 bases of germline sequence and J loses 5 bases, and the interval between the two ends is 9 bases. In total, roughly 670 healthy bone marrow donors made up the cohort. All cohort members were sampled while nominally healthy, although unrecorded immune exposures were likely present. The donor was CMV seronegative and belonged to the group of around 400 seronegative cohort members. Each donor provided a peripheral blood sample, and peripheral blood mononuclear cells were used for TCR beta sequencing. The Qiagen DNeasy Blood Extraction Kit was used to extract genomic DNA from the blood cell samples.

The record originates from a study of cytomegalovirus exposure and HLA in healthy donors (dated by TCRdb to the late 2010s). Background on the whole study: According to an earlier analysis of several hundred of the donors, some 180 million T cells yielded 90 million to 140 million unique TCR beta sequences and approximately 300 Gb of sequence data. A later genetic analysis took genome-wide SNP genotypes for about 65% of the 666 donors and used that subset as a discovery cohort. Because of strong linkage in the cohort, roughly five DR-DQ haplotypes were treated as single units for association and clustering. In a later analysis, previously published TCR beta repertoires from 666 donors were re-analyzed and high-resolution HLA genotyping was added so that TCR occurrence patterns could be studied. Every discovery cohort repertoire had been produced on one sequencing platform. An early release covering 500 to 750 HLA-typed donors comprised about 320 gigabases of sequencing data and 85 million to 100 million unique TCR sequences. In addition to the first cohort of roughly 670 subjects, a separate validation cohort of approximately 130 different subjects was used. High-throughput TCR immunosequencing, statistical association of individual TCRs with disease status, and machine learning were combined to predict cytomegalovirus infection status. Of the 300 to 500 genotyped donors, 81% were placed in the genetic ancestry cluster associated with self-reported Caucasian donors. The study was designed to test whether signatures of past pathogen exposure could be identified by cataloging public T cell receptors. The study used immunosequencing to profile the T cell repertoires of 670 or so subjects and linked those repertoires to cytomegalovirus serostatus. The number of typed donors differed by locus: 629-630 for A, B, C, DRB1 and DQB1; 500 to 550 for DQA1; 606 for DPA1; and around 490 for DPB1. Among a few hundred genotyped donors of the cohort, an average of about 240,000 unique TCR beta nucleotide sequences were sequenced per donor, about a sixth of them non-productive. Class I and class II HLA loci were covered by the typing at four-digit resolution. Donor age, sex, ethnicity and CMV serostatus were collected together with the repertoire data. Rather than using new phenotypic data, the later analysis identified candidate immune exposures from TCR beta sequences and from how often those sequences occurred across donors. In an earlier analysis of 587 of the donors, high-throughput TCR beta sequencing was used to judge whether each TCR beta V gene segment behaved as functional or pseudogenic. What the research found in general, with its limitations: According to a later analysis, parvovirus B19, influenza, CMV and Epstein-Barr virus appeared linked to several top co-occurrence clusters. In vitro tests confirmed that a few of the cytomegalovirus-associated TCR beta chains recognize cytomegalovirus antigens. The authors suggested that the approach could potentially be generalized to other disease states and immunological phenotypes. A cluster of highly shared sequence variants was judged likely to represent a technical artifact of the sequencing pipeline. Because HLA typing was unavailable for some donors at each locus, only the typed subset was used in association tests. Most TCR sequences were seen in very few donors, while some public TCRs were found in many individuals. For the cohort, immune exposure information was limited to CMV serostatus. In a later genetic analysis, fewer N-insertions in productive TCRs were reported among donors in an Asian-associated ancestry cluster than the roughly 640-donor mean. In a later analysis, 16,951 TCR beta sequences were associated with specific HLA alleles at a false discovery rate of 0.05. In a later analysis, the rate of TCR association differed among HLA loci, with DRB1 alleles having the most associated TCRs and HLA-C alleles having the fewest. The study gave a list of some 150 TCR beta chains associated with cytomegalovirus. Compared with equally common non-associated chains, HLA-associated TCR beta chains in a later analysis were more clonally expanded and had lower generation probabilities. Roughly uniform sequencing depth across donors was assumed in presence/absence analyses, although this assumption may not hold. Because counts were too low, about 18 rarely observed V segments, including chromosome 9 orphons, were excluded from the earlier analysis of 500 to 700 of the donors. The classifier was reported to diagnose cytomegalovirus status with high specificity and sensitivity in both the original and validation cohorts. A later genetic analysis associated a missense DCLRE1C variant with V-gene and J-gene trimming of TCR beta chains, and an independent cohort replicated the association. In an earlier analysis of under 600 of the donors, most TCR beta V segments were observed in productive rearrangements about 90% or about 30% of the time, broadly matching IMGT annotations. Some IMGT-functional V segments, including TRBV6-2 and TRBV6-3, could not be told apart with the 87-base-pair reads, so those segments were excluded. In a later analysis, most CMV-associated TCR beta chains were found to appear HLA-restricted, with HLA associations seemingly driven largely by CMV exposure. A further reported finding was that TCR beta sequences accurately predicted the HLA-A and HLA-B alleles for most subjects in the first cohort. Assigning TCR associations to individual alleles was difficult when HLA alleles, especially DR and DQ, strongly co-occurred. Linkage disequilibrium might explain the correlated functional status among segregating V segments, but an unknown experimental factor could not be excluded. Only TCR beta chains were sequenced in this cohort, and the absence of alpha or paired-chain data limited detectable features.

The library relied on the immunoSEQ multiplex PCR assay. The multiplex PCR relied on a mix of 60 forward primers for TCR Vbeta segments and 13 reverse primers for TCR Jbeta segments. The CDR3 region of rearranged TCR beta genes was amplified from genomic DNA with a multiplex PCR assay. The amplified TCR beta libraries were sequenced on the Illumina HiSeq System as 87-base-pair reads. The source study handled its data this way. In a later analysis, approximately 74 million unique TCR beta chains were counted across the 690 or so repertoires, and roughly 11 million of these chains were shared by at least two donors. Raw reads were error-corrected and collapsed into unique sequences by a nearest-neighbor algorithm in which closely related sequences were merged to remove PCR and sequencing errors. Alignment of CDR3 sequences to IMGT reference sequences was used to assign V, D and J gene segments. For a sequence to be retained, at least a six-nucleotide match to both a V gene segment and a J gene segment was required. Rearrangements were called productive when the CDR3 lacked stop codons and stayed in frame with V and J; all others were non-productive. Following IMGT convention, CDR3 was defined as the stretch from the second conserved V-encoded cysteine up to the conserved J-encoded phenylalanine. The earlier analysis of about 560 of the donors excluded any sequence lacking an unambiguous match to a single V gene segment. In an earlier analysis of approximately 550 of the donors, V segments were called functional above 56.7% productive rearrangements and were called segregating when the between-donor standard deviation exceeded 5%. A statistical classification framework was built to diagnose cytomegalovirus status from the catalog of TCR beta chain sequences. In a later analysis, TCR nucleotide sequences were compared against IMGT/GENE-DB human TR gene sequences so that V and J genes could be assigned. In a later analysis, CDR3 sequences and most-parsimonious VDJ recombination scenarios were assigned using the TCRdist pipeline. A later analysis defined each TCR beta chain by its CDR3 amino acid sequence plus V-gene family, and excluded reads lacking a unique V-gene family. A later analysis removed 600 or so highly shared, low-generation-probability nucleotide sequences to deal with suspected cross-contamination and a sequencing artifact. In a later analysis, a clonal expansion index was calculated for each public chain from normalized within-repertoire ranks of inferred template counts. Generation probabilities in a later analysis came from a VDJ recombination model fitted to out-of-frame rearrangements, and those results were checked against IGoR. In a later analysis, hypergeometric tests were used to score TCR-TCR, TCR-HLA and TCR-CMV co-occurrence, with a repertoire-size bias correction applied to TCR pairs. False discovery rates were estimated in a later analysis by permuting HLA or CMV assignments 20 times. In a later analysis, co-occurring TCRs were grouped using DBSCAN, and TCRdist sequence similarity was added for clustering within HLA-allele-positive subsets. Co-occurrence clustering excluded repertoires with fewer than 30,000 or more than 120,000 public chains, plus five with anomalous nucleotide sharing. Here the immuneACCESS table is served through TCRdb, limited to in-frame sequences with V and J called. Missing clones are a known gap in these copies; in checked studies unresolved V genes cover under half, and the rest lacks a known reason. V, J and clone size are taken as reported in that table, and D and trimming were inferred from the DNA itself. The sample records 65,000 to 85,000 clones, less than 85% of which are singletons. The ten largest account for roughly 2.4% of the sample.

Input material: PBMCs. The clonotype comes from a woman between 50 and 59 years old in good health and CMV-seronegative. The chain links TRBV6-5 with TRBJ1-2; a tentative D call is TRBD1 (5 bases match). The DNA sequence follows: TGTGCCAGCAGTTACAGGGGAGGGTATGGCTACACCTTC. Translation gives CASSYRGGYGYTF.